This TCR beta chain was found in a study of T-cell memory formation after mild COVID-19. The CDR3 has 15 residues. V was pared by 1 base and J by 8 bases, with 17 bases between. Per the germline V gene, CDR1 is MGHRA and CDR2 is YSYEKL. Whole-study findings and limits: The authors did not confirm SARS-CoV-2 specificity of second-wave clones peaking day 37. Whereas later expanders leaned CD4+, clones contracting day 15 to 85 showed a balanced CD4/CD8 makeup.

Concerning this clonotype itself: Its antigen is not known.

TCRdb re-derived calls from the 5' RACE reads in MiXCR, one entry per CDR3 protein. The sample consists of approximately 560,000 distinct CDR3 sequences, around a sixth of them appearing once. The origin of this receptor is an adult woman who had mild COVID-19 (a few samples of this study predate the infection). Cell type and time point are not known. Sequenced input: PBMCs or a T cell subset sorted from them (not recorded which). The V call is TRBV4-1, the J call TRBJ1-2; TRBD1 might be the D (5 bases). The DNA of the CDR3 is TGCGCCAGCAGCCAAGTGGGGCAGGCGGCGGAAGGCTACACCTTC. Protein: CASSQVGQAAEGYTF.